The 32 T cell receptor beta chains below all came from one sample that was sequenced in a study of cytomegalovirus exposure and HLA in healthy donors. Clones were sequenced by immunoSEQ multiplex PCR, and TCRdb holds only the in-frame ones, with some missing. This table has about 140,000 clones, roughly nine tenths appearing once. The sample was PBMCs. The receptors were gathered from a man between 18 and 35 years old in good health and CMV-seronegative.

The chain combines TRBV5-6 with TRBJ2-7, with a tentative D call TRBD1 (6 bases). V lost 2 bases, J lost 2 bases, and 11 bases lay in between. This CDR3 is 14 amino acids long. The V gene's germline CDR1 is SGHDT and CDR2 YYEEEE. Here the CDR3 DNA reads TGTGCCAGCAGCTTATATTCAGGGGCCTACGAGCAGTACTTC. Translating it yields CASSLYSGAYEQYF.

To note about this clone: This CDR3 is also generated by other DNA sequences in the sample. V and J are TRBV7-2 and TRBJ2-7, with a tentative D call TRBD1 (5 bases). There are 12 residues in the CDR3. Germline values: CDR1 SGHTA, CDR2 FQGNSA. V lost 5 bases, J lost 4 bases, and 9 bases lay in between. The CDR3 is CASSRQGYEQYF. The CDR3 nucleotides read TGTGCCAGCAGCCGCCAGGGTTACGAGCAGTACTTC.

CDR3 nucleotide sequence: TGCGCCAGCAGCCAAGTCGGAGACTATGGCTACACCTTC. As protein: CASSQVGDYGYTF. The V gene is TRBV4-1, the J gene TRBJ1-2, with no clear D. Trimming shortened V by 1 base and J by 3 bases, and 6 bases separated the two germline ends. CDR3 size: 13 residues. Germline V gene sequence: CDR1 MGHRA, CDR2 YSYEKL.

The chain carries TRBV5-1 and TRBJ1-2, with 7 bases fitting TRBD1. The junction had 7 bases not matched to a gene; V was cut back by 0 bases and J by 8 bases. The CDR3 covers 14 residues. Germline V gene lookup returns CDR1 SGHRS and CDR2 YFSETQ. The CDR3 loop reads CASSLEAGGHGYTF. In DNA, the CDR3 is TGCGCCAGCAGCTTGGAAGCAGGGGGACACGGCTACACCTTC.

This chain joins TRBV28 and TRBJ2-7; 7 bases agree with TRBD1. After removal of 9 bases from V and 6 bases from J, the junction contained 11 bases not matched to a gene. The CDR3 runs 13 residues. Germline V gene data show CDR1 as MDHEN and CDR2 as SYDVKM. Written as DNA, the CDR3 is TGTGCCAGTGAGACAGGGCCGGTTGGCGAGCAGTACTTC. Protein: CASETGPVGEQYF.

The chain has TRBV28 and TRBJ1-5; 11 bases map to TRBD1. J gave up 6 bases and V 5 bases, and 6 bases lay outside the gene matches. The CDR3 spans 15 residues. The germline V gene has CDR1 MDHEN and CDR2 SYDVKM. The CDR3 is CASSGQGAWGQPQHF. CDR3 DNA: TGTGCCAGCAGTGGACAGGGGGCATGGGGTCAGCCCCAGCATTTT.

The rearrangement joins TRBV5-1 to TRBJ2-7; 14 bases line up with TRBD2. J was trimmed by 5 bases and V by 4 bases; bases with no gene match: 8. CDR1 is SGHRS, CDR2 YFSETQ, per germline. This CDR3 spans 16 amino acids. CDR3 DNA sequence: TGCGCCAGCAGCCACGGGACTAGCGGGGGAACGGACGAGCAGTACTTC. Translating it yields CASSHGTSGGTDEQYF.

Note on this clone: Other DNA variants within this sample encode the same CDR3. This chain uses TRBV6-1 with TRBJ2-6; 7 positions match TRBD1. This CDR3 has 15 residues. Unmatched junction bases numbered 2, after V lost 4 bases and J lost 2 bases. CDR1 is MNHNS and CDR2 is SASEGT in the germline V gene. Here the CDR3 reads CASSATGAGANVLTF. The CDR3 nucleotides read TGTGCCAGCAGTGCCACAGGGGCTGGGGCCAACGTCCTGACTTTC.

This chain connects TRBV5-5 to TRBJ2-5, with D possibly matching TRBD1 (5 bases). The CDR3 totals 15 residues. Between the trimmed V and J ends, which lost 0 bases and 3 bases, there was a span of 12 bases. CDR1 SGHKS and CDR2 YYEKEE come from the germline V gene (reference sequence). DNA of the CDR3: TGTGCCAGCAGCTTGGGATGGGGCCAAAAAGAGACCCAGTACTTC. Translating it yields CASSLGWGQKETQYF.

The gene calls are TRBV5-1 and TRBJ1-6, with D maybe TRBD1 (6 bases). CDR1 is SGHRS and CDR2 is YFSETQ in the germline V gene. The CDR3 runs 15 residues. V was cut by 2 bases and J by 7 bases, with 13 bases left in between. The CDR3 DNA reads TGCGCCAGCAGCTTACTCCGGGACACCAATTCACCCCTCCACTTT. Encoded protein: CASSLLRDTNSPLHF.

This clone was counted a few times. This rearrangement joins TRBV6-6 to TRBJ2-5, with a possible D match to TRBD1 (6 bases). With 7 bases removed from V and 3 bases from J, the gap between germline ends came to 12 bases. Germline CDR1 MNHNY, CDR2 SVGAGI (reference sequence). The CDR3 runs to 13 residues. CDR3 sequence (DNA): TGTGCCAGCAACCAACAGGGAAAAGAGACCCAGTACTTC. This translates into CASNQQGKETQYF.

This clone was picked up one time. This chain connects TRBV5-4 to TRBJ2-7; weak D call: TRBD2 (6 bases). CDR3 length: 14 residues. Germline V CDR1 and CDR2: SGHNT, YYREEE (reference sequence). The ends were cut back, 4 bases at V and 0 bases at J, with 11 bases in the middle. The CDR3 coding sequence is TGTGCCAGCAGCGAGGGCGGGGACTCCTACGAGCAGTACTTC. Protein: CASSEGGDSYEQYF.

The chain recombines TRBV6-5 with TRBJ1-2, with D maybe TRBD1 (6 bases). V lost 2 bases to trimming and J lost 2 bases, with 6 bases between them. Germline loops: CDR1 MNHEY, CDR2 SVGAGI. This CDR3 region has 13 residues. DNA for the CDR3: TGTGCCAGCAGTTACGGACAGAACTATGGCTACACCTTC. Its protein is CASSYGQNYGYTF.

The chain combines TRBV9 with TRBJ1-1; D possibly corresponds to TRBD1 (6 bases). Germline V gene sequence: CDR1 SGDLS, CDR2 YYNGEE. V dropped 1 base and J dropped 0 bases, with 7 bases sitting between them. The CDR3 is 14 residues long. CDR3 in amino acids: CASSVTGMNTEAFF. The CDR3 region has the DNA TGTGCCAGCAGCGTAACAGGGATGAACACTGAAGCTTTCTTT.

This clone appeared a single time. The chain uses TRBV5-6 and TRBJ2-7; 9 bases align to TRBD1. This CDR3 spans 15 amino acids. Looked up from germline, CDR1 is SGHDT and CDR2 is YYEEEE. J was trimmed by 2 bases and V by 4 bases; bases with no gene match: 7. The CDR3 DNA reads as TGTGCCAGCAGCCCCGACAGGGGGAGACCCTACGAGCAGTACTTC. Protein sequence: CASSPDRGRPYEQYF.

By share, this clone ranks as medium-sized. As DNA, the CDR3 is TGTGCCAGCAGTATCAGTGCAGGGGGAAATCAGCCCCAGCATTTT. This gives the protein CASSISAGGNQPQHF. The V call is TRBV6-1, the J call TRBJ1-5, with 7 positions matching TRBD1. The CDR3 sequence is 15 residues long. V gave up 5 bases and J gave up 4 bases; unmatched junction bases: 8. CDR1 is MNHNS, CDR2 SASEGT, per germline.

The gene calls are TRBV5-4 and TRBJ1-1; 9 bases are shared with TRBD1. The trim removed 3 bases at V and 4 bases at J, leaving 7 bases unmatched. The CDR3 loop spans 15 amino acids. Germline assignment: CDR1 SGHNT and CDR2 YYREEE (reference sequence). CDR3 DNA: TGTGCCAGCAGCTGGATGACAGGGGGGCTCACTGAAGCTTTCTTT. This sequence encodes CASSWMTGGLTEAFF.

V gene TRBV7-9 combines with J gene TRBJ2-3; TRBD1 aligns across 8 bases. CDR1 and CDR2 (germline): SEHNR, FQNEAQ (reference sequence). V shed 5 bases and J 3 bases; nucleotides not matched to a gene: 4. There are 14 residues in the CDR3. CDR3 in DNA: TGTGCCAGCAGCACCGACAGGGGTACAGATACGCAGTATTTT. Encoded protein: CASSTDRGTDTQYF.

The chain is built from TRBV6-5 and TRBJ1-3, with TRBD1 as a possible D gene (5 bases). This CDR3 comprises 14 residues. The germline V and J ends were trimmed by 6 bases and 5 bases, with 14 bases remaining between them. Germline-derived CDR1 and CDR2 are MNHEY and SVGAGI. The CDR3 DNA follows: TGTGCCAGCAGACCCGACAGAATACGAAACACCATATATTTT. Translation: CASRPDRIRNTIYF.

This clone appeared once. V usage is TRBV28 and J usage is TRBJ1-5, with 12 bases aligning to TRBD1. The CDR3 has 19 residues. Germline V gene sequence: CDR1 MDHEN, CDR2 SYDVKM. J gave up 1 base and V 6 bases, and 13 bases lay outside the gene matches. The CDR3 DNA is TGTGCCAGCAGGCCCTTTCCCGGGACAGGGGGCGGGAGCAATCAGCCCCAGCATTTT. Residues: CASRPFPGTGGGSNQPQHF.

The chain links TRBV7-2 to TRBJ2-5; D possibly corresponds to TRBD1 (6 bases). There are 14 residues in the CDR3. Trimming shortened V by 1 base and J by 7 bases, and 13 bases separated the two germline ends. CDR1 and CDR2 from the germline V gene are SGHTA and FQGNSA. In nucleotides, the CDR3 is TGTGCCAGCAGCTTAGAGACAGGCCGACGGACCCAGTACTTC. Amino acid sequence: CASSLETGRRTQYF.

CDR3 residues: CASSYGQSYEQYF. The CDR3 nucleotides are TGTGCCAGCAGCTACGGACAGTCCTACGAGCAGTACTTC. V and J are TRBV7-2 and TRBJ2-7; TRBD1 is a possible D gene (6 bases). Looked up from germline, CDR1 is SGHTA and CDR2 is FQGNSA. The V gene lost 4 bases and the J gene lost 1 base, with 8 bases spanning the gap. This CDR3 is built from 13 residues.

The genes are TRBV7-7 and TRBJ2-7; D is perhaps TRBD1 (6 bases). This CDR3 comprises 14 residues. Germline V gives CDR1 SSHAT, CDR2 FNYEAQ (reference sequence). V was clipped by 5 bases and J by 1 base, with 12 bases between them. The CDR3 is CASSPSTGSYEQYF. Written as DNA, the CDR3 is TGTGCCAGCAGCCCGTCGACAGGTTCCTACGAGCAGTACTTC.

The chain joins TRBV9 to TRBJ2-3; TRBD2 matches 10 bases. The CDR3 is made up of 17 amino acids. The germline CDR1 and CDR2 sequences are SGDLS and YYNGEE. After removal of 2 bases from V and 2 bases from J, the junction contained 8 bases not matched to a gene. In nucleotides, the CDR3 is TGTGCCAGCAGCGTTGGGGCCGGGACTAGCGCCACAGATACGCAGTATTTT. Its protein product is CASSVGAGTSATDTQYF.

The chain employs TRBV5-1 and TRBJ1-2; a possible D gene is TRBD1 (5 bases). The CDR3 contains 14 residues. The V end was cut by 3 bases, the J end by 4 bases, with 13 bases between. Germline assignment: CDR1 SGHRS and CDR2 YFSETQ. CDR3 region: CASSSAGQAYGYTF. For the CDR3, the DNA is TGCGCCAGCAGCTCTGCGGGGCAGGCCTATGGCTACACCTTC.

This chain connects TRBV7-9 to TRBJ2-7, with a tentative D call TRBD2 (6 bases). Looked up from germline, CDR1 is SEHNR and CDR2 is FQNEAQ (reference sequence). Trimming removed 3 bases from V and 3 bases from J, with 9 bases in between. The length of the CDR3 is 13 residues. CDR3 loop: CASSLGLLYEQYF. For the CDR3, the DNA is TGTGCCAGCAGCTTGGGACTCCTCTACGAGCAGTACTTC.

V usage is TRBV28 and J usage is TRBJ2-5; 8 nucleotides match TRBD2. The CDR3 extends over 13 amino acids. J lost 4 bases, V lost 6 bases, and 4 bases had no gene match. CDR1 is MDHEN, CDR2 SYDVKM, per germline. CDR3 loop: CASRHSGRETQYF. CDR3 DNA: TGTGCCAGCAGACACAGCGGGAGAGAGACCCAGTACTTC.

The rearrangement joins TRBV5-4 to TRBJ2-2; the match to TRBD1 covers 10 bases. Germline CDR1 and CDR2: SGHNT and YYREEE (reference sequence). The CDR3 runs 16 residues. J lost 6 bases, V lost 0 bases, and 5 bases had no gene match. CDR3 loop: CASSLGGQGFPGELFF. CDR3 sequence (DNA): TGTGCCAGCAGCTTGGGGGGACAGGGGTTTCCCGGGGAGCTGTTTTTT. The full variable domain, rest sourced from reference TRBV5-4 and TRBJ2-2, is ETGVTQSPTHLIKTRGQQVTLRCSSQSGHNTVSWYQQALGQGPQFIFQYYREEENGRGNFPPRFSGLQFPNYSSELNVNALELDDSALYLCASSLGGQGFPGELFFGEGSRLTVL.

This chain links TRBV15 with TRBJ2-5; unclear D gene. Germline V CDR1 and CDR2: LNHNV, YYDKDF (reference sequence). The CDR3 contains 14 residues. Trimming left V 5 bases short and J 0 bases short, with 10 bases between. The CDR3 protein is CATSPSQNQETQYF. The CDR3 DNA follows: TGTGCCACCAGCCCGTCACAGAACCAAGAGACCCAGTACTTC.

This CDR3 reads CASSASTVPEQFF. The CDR3 bases are TGTGCCAGCAGTGCATCGACAGTACCTGAGCAGTTCTTC. This chain links TRBV27 with TRBJ2-1; tentative D call: TRBD1 (5 bases). The CDR3 loop spans 13 amino acids. Trimming cost V 5 bases and J 9 bases, with 14 bases left between them. The germline CDR1 and CDR2 sequences are MNHEY and SMNVEV (reference sequence).

The chain uses TRBV10-3 and TRBJ1-1, with D possibly TRBD1 on 5 matching bases. CDR3 length equals 12 residues. V lost 4 bases, J lost 4 bases, and 7 bases lay in between. Looked up from germline, CDR1 is ENHRY and CDR2 is SYGVKD. The CDR3 DNA follows: TGTGCCATCAGTGGACAGCCCACTGAAGCTTTCTTT. This codes for CAISGQPTEAFF.

This clone was detected only a few times. Other nucleotide sequences in the sample specify the same CDR3. In DNA, the CDR3 is TGTGCCAGCAGTGAAGCCGCGGGGGGGCCAGATACGCAGTATTTT. Protein sequence: CASSEAAGGPDTQYF. This rearrangement joins TRBV6-1 to TRBJ2-3; TRBD2 aligns across 9 bases. CDR1 is MNHNS, CDR2 SASEGT, per germline. The CDR3 covers 15 residues. V was pared by 0 bases and J by 4 bases, with 2 bases of the junction left unmatched.